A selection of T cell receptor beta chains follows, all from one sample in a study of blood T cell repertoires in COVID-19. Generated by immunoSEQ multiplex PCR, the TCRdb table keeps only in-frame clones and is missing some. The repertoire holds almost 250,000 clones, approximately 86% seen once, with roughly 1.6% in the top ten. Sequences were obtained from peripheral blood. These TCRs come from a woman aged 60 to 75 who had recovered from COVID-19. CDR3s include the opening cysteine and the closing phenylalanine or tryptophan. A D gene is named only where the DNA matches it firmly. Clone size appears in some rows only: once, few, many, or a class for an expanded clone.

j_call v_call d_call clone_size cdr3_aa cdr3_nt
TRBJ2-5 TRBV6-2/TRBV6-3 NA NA CASSYSRGGRVEETQYF TGTGCCAGCAGTTACTCGAGAGGAGGCCGCGTGGAAGAGACCCAGTACTTC
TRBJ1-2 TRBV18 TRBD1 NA CASSPPTTGLEGYTF TGTGCCAGCTCACCACCTACGACAGGGCTGGAGGGCTACACCTTC
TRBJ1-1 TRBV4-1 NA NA CASSIRDKTFF TGCGCCAGCAGCATCCGGGACAAAACCTTCTTT
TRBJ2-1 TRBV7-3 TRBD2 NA CASSISGGAHNEQFF TGTGCCAGCAGCATTAGCGGGGGGGCTCACAATGAGCAGTTCTTC
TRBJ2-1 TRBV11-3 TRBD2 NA CASSPGTSGGAGFDEQFF TGTGCCAGCAGCCCCGGGACTAGCGGGGGGGCCGGGTTTGATGAGCAGTTCTTC
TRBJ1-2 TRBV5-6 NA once CASSLEWHGYTF TGTGCCAGCAGCTTGGAATGGCATGGCTACACCTTC
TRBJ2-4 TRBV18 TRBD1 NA CASSPQTGGLGNIQYF TGTGCCAGCTCACCGCAGACAGGGGGCTTGGGAAACATTCAGTACTTC
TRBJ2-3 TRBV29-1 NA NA CSVVGAGVKYF TGCAGCGTTGTGGGGGCAGGCGTTAAGTATTTT
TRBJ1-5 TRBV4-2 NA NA CASSQGRYRQTSGNQPQHF TGTGCCAGCAGCCAAGGGCGGTACAGGCAGACGAGTGGTAATCAGCCCCAGCATTTT
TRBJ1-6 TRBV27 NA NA CASSLAGWNSPLHF TGTGCCAGCAGTTTAGCAGGGTGGAATTCACCCCTCCACTTT
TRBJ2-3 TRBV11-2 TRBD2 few CASSRPWAGGGRNTQYF TGTGCCAGCAGCCGTCCCTGGGCGGGCGGGGGGCGGAATACGCAGTATTTT
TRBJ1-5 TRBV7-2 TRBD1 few CASSSRQGGADQPQHF TGTGCCAGCAGCTCACGACAGGGGGGAGCGGATCAGCCCCAGCATTTT
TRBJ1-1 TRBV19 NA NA CASSIMGLRYTEAFF TGTGCCAGTAGTATAATGGGGCTAAGGTACACTGAAGCTTTCTTT
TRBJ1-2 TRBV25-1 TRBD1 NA CASSESTGGLGDYGYTF TGTGCCAGCAGTGAATCGACAGGGGGTCTTGGCGACTATGGCTACACCTTC
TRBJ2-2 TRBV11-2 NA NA CASSLSNRERELFF TGTGCCAGCAGCTTATCAAACAGGGAGCGGGAGCTGTTTTTT
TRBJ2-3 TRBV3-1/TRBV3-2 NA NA CASSQGRGYTDTQYF TGTGCCAGCAGCCAAGGCCGGGGATACACAGATACGCAGTATTTT
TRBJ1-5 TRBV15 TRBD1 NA CATSRVRDRGPRSNQPQHF TGTGCCACCAGCAGAGTACGGGACAGGGGGCCCAGGAGCAATCAGCCCCAGCATTTT
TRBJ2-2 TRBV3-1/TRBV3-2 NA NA CASELAHGELFF TGTGCCAGCGAACTAGCCCACGGGGAGCTGTTTTTT
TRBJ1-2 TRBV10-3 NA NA CAISESSAGGNYGYTF TGTGCCATCAGTGAGTCGTCGGCCGGCGGCAACTATGGCTACACCTTC